These 16 T cell receptor beta chains originate from one sample sequenced in a study of tumor-infiltrating lymphocytes in oesophageal squamous cell carcinoma. TCRdb used MiXCR to reprocess the PCR reads, holding one entry per CDR3 protein. The table lists fewer than 11,000 distinct CDR3 sequences, 45% to 65% of them singletons. Input material: esophageal tumor tissue. Receptors originate from a female donor with esophageal squamous cell carcinoma.

V usage is TRBV7-8 and J usage is TRBJ2-5; TRBD1 matches at 7 bases. Gene TRBJ2-7 matches the end of the DNA better, so the J call may be wrong. The CDR3 sequence is 14 residues long. Germline loops: CDR1 SGHVS, CDR2 FQNEAQ. CDR3 protein: CASSPRQGNYEQYF. DNA of the CDR3: TGTGCCAGCAGCCCAAGACAGGGAAACTACGAGCAGTACTTC.

In its sample, this clonotype was seen many times. The J gene is TRBJ2-5, the V gene TRBV7-6; 10 bases fit TRBD2. TRBJ2-1 explains the end of the DNA better; the J call may be wrong. The CDR3 totals 16 residues. The germline CDR1 and CDR2 sequences are SGHVS and FNYEAQ. The CDR3, as DNA: TGTGCCAGCAGCTTAGCCACGGCTAGCGGGAGCAATGAGCAGTTCTTC. Residues: CASSLATASGSNEQFF.

The rearrangement joins TRBV7-9 to TRBJ2-1, with 7 positions matching TRBD2. This CDR3 has 19 residues. Germline CDR1 is SEHNR and CDR2 is FQNEAQ (reference sequence). V gave up 7 bases and J gave up 0 bases; unmatched junction bases: 18. CDR3 residues: CASNPQDGRSSGSYNEQFF. In DNA form, the CDR3 reads TGTGCCAGCAACCCTCAGGACGGGAGGTCTAGCGGCTCCTACAATGAGCAGTTCTTC.

This clonotype appeared many times. The chain uses TRBV27 and TRBJ2-1; D uncertain. This CDR3 spans 13 amino acids. Trimming took 6 bases from V and 10 from J, leaving 16 bases between them. The V gene's germline CDR1 is MNHEY and CDR2 SMNVEV (reference sequence). The CDR3: CASSFGRSQEQFF. Written as DNA, the CDR3 is TGTGCCAGCAGCTTCGGACGGTCACAAGAGCAGTTCTTC.

This chain uses TRBV11-3 with TRBJ1-1; D not certain. TRBJ2-2 matches the DNA end more closely, so the J call is doubtful. CDR1 is SGHNT, CDR2 YENEEA, per germline. The CDR3 is 12 residues long. CDR3 region: CASSPGPGELFF. CDR3 nucleotide sequence: TGTGCCAGCAGTCCAGGTCCCGGGGAGCTGTTTTTT.

This clonotype was counted at least ten times. The chain carries TRBV19 and TRBJ2-1; 14 nucleotides line up with TRBD2. The J call is doubtful: the DNA matches TRBJ2-7 better. This CDR3 has 17 amino acids. Germline assignment: CDR1 LNHDA and CDR2 SQIVND (reference sequence). The CDR3 bases are TGTGCCAGTAGTGCCCGGACTAGCGGGAGGTCCTACAATGAGCAGTACTTC. Its translation: CASSARTSGRSYNEQYF.

This clonotype was observed many times. The chain joins TRBV2 to TRBJ2-5; D perhaps matches TRBD2 (6 bases). This CDR3 has 14 residues. The germline V and J ends were trimmed by 4 bases and 5 bases, with 14 bases remaining between them. CDR1 and CDR2 (germline): SNHLY, FYNNEI. For the CDR3, the DNA is TGTGCCAGCAGTGTGCGAGCGGGCGGCGAGACCCAGTACTTC. It encodes CASSVRAGGETQYF.

The chain uses TRBV12-3 or TRBV12-4 and TRBJ2-1, with D uncertain. CDR3 length: 16 residues. V lost 2 bases and J 2 bases, leaving 13 bases between the germline ends. DNA for the CDR3: TGTGCCAGCAGTTTAACACTGGTCCCCCCCTACAATGAGCAGTTCTTC. It specifies CASSLTLVPPYNEQFF.

This chain links TRBV24-1 with TRBJ2-1; the D gene is possibly TRBD2 (5 bases). Trimming cost V 1 base and J 0 bases, with 9 bases left between them. The germline gives CDR1 KGHDR, CDR2 SFDVKD. This CDR3 comprises 16 residues. The CDR3 DNA reads TGTGCCACCAGTGATTTCCCGGGGAGCTCCTACAATGAGCAGTTCTTC. Its protein is CATSDFPGSSYNEQFF.

A note on this clonotype: The junction and the germline gene differ at one end; a read error may be behind it. The chain is built from TRBV7-2 and TRBJ2-5; D gene unclear. The CDR3 loop spans 13 amino acids. CDR1 and CDR2 (germline): SGHTA, FQGNSA. The CDR3 sequence is CASSLGFDSPLHF. In DNA form, the CDR3 reads TGTGCCAGCAGCTTAGGGTTCGATTCACCCCTCCACTTC.

This clonotype was picked up one time. The chain uses TRBV25-1 and TRBJ2-1; perhaps TRBD1 as D (5 bases). In germline, CDR1 is MGHDK, CDR2 SYGVNS. The CDR3 extends over 12 amino acids. V was shortened by 3 bases and J by 12 bases, with 12 bases between the two germline ends. The CDR3 nucleotides read TGTGCCAGCAGTGACCCTTACAGGTCGCAGTTCTTC. It specifies CASSDPYRSQFF.

This clonotype was counted a few times. The rearrangement links TRBV7-3 to TRBJ1-2; D gene unclear. Germline V CDR1 and CDR2: SGHTA, FQGTGA. V dropped 10 bases and J dropped 8 bases, with 17 bases sitting between them. This CDR3 spans 12 amino acids. The CDR3: CATLTCPRGYTF. CDR3 DNA sequence: TGTGCCACTCTGACGTGCCCCAGGGGCTACACCTTC.

The chain combines TRBV4-1 with TRBJ1-1; maybe TRBD1 (6 bases). Germline loops: CDR1 MGHRA, CDR2 YSYEKL. The ends were cut back, 4 bases at V and 1 base at J, with 13 bases in the middle. This CDR3 has 15 amino acids. CDR3 protein: CASSRTGTKNTEAFF. The CDR3 DNA reads as TGCGCCAGCAGCCGCACAGGGACGAAGAACACTGAAGCTTTCTTT.

This clonotype has more than one count but fewer than ten. A much larger clone differs by one base, so this may be a read error. The genes are TRBV7-2 and TRBJ2-5; unclear D gene. Germline V gene data show CDR1 as SGHTA and CDR2 as FQGNSA. Trimming took 1 base from V and 11 from J, leaving 23 bases between them. The length of the CDR3 is 16 residues. In nucleotides, the CDR3 is TGTGCCAGCAGCTTAGAGAACACAGTAAGGTACAATGAGCAGTACTTC. Its protein product is CASSLENTVRYNEQYF.

This clonotype is deemed large. Here the CDR3 DNA reads TGTGCCAGCAGCCCCGGGCTGGGAGATACGCAGTATTTT. Amino acid sequence: CASSPGLGDTQYF. V is TRBV7-6 and J is TRBJ2-3, with D uncertain. The CDR3 is 13 amino acids. Germline V lookup: CDR1 SGHVS, CDR2 FNYEAQ. V lost 5 bases to trimming and J lost 5 bases, with 11 bases between them.

This clonotype was found once. This rearrangement joins TRBV11-2 to TRBJ2-4; 14 bases match TRBD2. Looked up from germline, CDR1 is SGHAT and CDR2 is FQNNGV. This CDR3 region has 14 residues. The V segment lost 5 bases and the J segment 13 bases; nucleotides outside the gene matches: 7. CDR3 amino acids: CASSPGLAGGKQYF. CDR3 in DNA: TGTGCCAGCAGCCCTGGACTAGCGGGGGGAAAGCAGTACTTC.